The clone carrying this T cell receptor (beta chain) was seen more than once but under ten times. In germline, CDR1 is SGHRS, CDR2 YFSETQ. This CDR3 contains 15 residues. V gave up 7 bases and J gave up 0 bases, with 17 bases separating them. The sample comes from a study of blood T cell repertoires in COVID-19. For the study at large: Samples representing acute and convalescent COVID-19 were sourced from the United States, Italy and Spain. The analysed material was cDNA or gDNA that came from T cells, B-cell-depleted T cells, or PBMCs.

The repertoire was sequenced with immunoSEQ multiplex PCR; TCRdb's copy has only in-frame clones and lacks some. The sample records about 80,000 clones, around 86% being singletons. The chain carries TRBV5-1 and TRBJ2-7; a weak D match, TRBD1 (6 bases). Sequenced: peripheral blood. The source of this sequence is a human donor in a cohort sampled during active COVID-19. The CDR3 sequence is CASGTGRGRSYEQYF. The DNA for the CDR3 is TGCGCCAGCGGGACCGGCAGGGGACGCTCCTACGAGCAGTACTTC.